Listed here are 14 T cell receptor beta chains from one sample, sequenced in a study of PD-1 blockade in mismatch repair-deficient tumors. Here immunoSEQ multiplex PCR was the method, and the copy in TCRdb shows in-frame clones only, minus some. The sample consists of more than 95,000 clones, approximately 90% of them appearing once. Source: peripheral blood, taken 44 weeks after starting pembrolizumab. These receptor sequences come from an adult with mismatch repair-deficient cancer.

The rearrangement uses TRBV4-2 and TRBJ2-5; D is possibly TRBD1 or TRBD2 (5 bases each). With 0 bases removed from V and 5 bases from J, the gap between germline ends came to 13 bases. Germline assignment: CDR1 LGHNA and CDR2 YNFKEQ. The CDR3 consists of 15 residues. The CDR3 sequence is CASSQETGWGETQYF. In DNA, the CDR3 is TGTGCCAGCAGCCAAGAAACGGGGTGGGGGGAGACCCAGTACTTC.

The chain has TRBV4-1 and TRBJ2-1; the D is unclear. Trimming took off 1 base at V and 4 bases at J, with 14 bases between the two ends. The CDR3 is 16 residues long. Germline V gene lookup returns CDR1 MGHRA and CDR2 YSYEKL. The CDR3 loop is CASSQVARMSYNEQFF. DNA of the CDR3: TGCGCCAGCAGCCAAGTTGCCAGAATGTCATACAATGAGCAGTTCTTC.

The V and J genes are TRBV7-9 and TRBJ2-4; TRBD1 matches at 7 bases. The CDR3 has 13 amino acids. The germline gives CDR1 SEHNR, CDR2 FQNEAQ (reference sequence). V lost 4 bases to trimming and J lost 6 bases; unmatched junction nucleotides: 3. CDR3 region: CASSYRDRNIQYF. The CDR3 nucleotides are TGTGCCAGCAGCTACCGGGACAGAAACATTCAGTACTTC. Drawing the rest from reference TRBV7-9 and TRBJ2-4, the complete variable domain is DTGVSQNPRHKITKRGQNVTFRCDPISEHNRLYWYRQTLGQGPEFLTYFQNEAQLEKSRLLSDRFSAERPKGSFSTLEIQRTEQGDSAMYLCASSYRDRNIQYFGAGTRLSVL.

The chain is built from TRBV29-1 and TRBJ2-5; D possibly corresponds to TRBD1 (7 bases). The CDR3 runs to 13 residues. Trimming removed 2 bases at V and 5 bases at J, with 12 bases between. Germline loops: CDR1 SQVTM, CDR2 ANQGSEA. The CDR3 here is CSVELSGGETQYF. The CDR3, as DNA: TGCAGCGTTGAACTGTCAGGGGGGGAGACCCAGTACTTC.

This rearrangement joins TRBV2 to TRBJ2-7; weak D call: TRBD2 (6 bases). Trimming pared 6 bases from V and 0 bases from J, leaving 18 bases between. The germline CDR1 and CDR2 sequences are SNHLY and FYNNEI. The CDR3 is 16 amino acids. The CDR3 spells CASSGPGTGSSYEQYF. CDR3 coding DNA: TGTGCCAGCAGCGGGCCCGGGACCGGGAGCTCCTACGAGCAGTACTTC. Based on the CDR3 plus reference TRBV2 and TRBJ2-7, the full variable domain is EPEVTQTPSHQVTQMGQEVILRCVPISNHLYFYWYRQILGQKVEFLVSFYNNEISEKSEIFDDQFSVERPDGSNFTLKIRSTKLEDSAMYFCASSGPGTGSSYEQYFGPGTRLTVT.

V is TRBV10-2 and J is TRBJ2-2; 8 nucleotides match TRBD1. This CDR3 is built from 15 residues. The V and J ends lost 3 bases and 1 base, in that order; junction bases with no gene match: 1. The germline V gene has CDR1 WSHSY and CDR2 SAAADI. The CDR3 DNA sequence: TGCGCCAGCAGTGATGACAGGGGGAACACCGGGGAGCTGTTTTTT. It specifies CASSDDRGNTGELFF.

The chain carries TRBV6-5 and TRBJ1-5; D unclear. From germline, CDR1 is MNHEY and CDR2 SVGAGI. The CDR3 is 14 amino acids. Trimming cost V 2 bases and J 6 bases, with 11 bases left between them. The CDR3 DNA sequence: TGTGCCAGCAGTTACAATCCAGGTAGTCAGCCCCAGCATTTT. As protein: CASSYNPGSQPQHF.

The J gene is TRBJ2-5, the V gene TRBV4-2; D is possibly TRBD1 (6 bases). Germline V gene lookup returns CDR1 LGHNA and CDR2 YNFKEQ. Trimming left V 0 bases short and J 3 bases short, with 8 bases between. The CDR3 has 14 amino acids. CDR3 bases: TGTGCCAGCAGCCAAGAGACAGGAAAAGAGACCCAGTACTTC. It specifies CASSQETGKETQYF.

The gene calls are TRBV30 and TRBJ1-1, with D uncertain. Trimming left V 2 bases short and J 0 bases short, with 7 bases between. Germline CDR1 and CDR2: GTSNPN and SVGIG (reference sequence). This CDR3 is 13 amino acids long. The CDR3 spells CAWSRWMNTEAFF. CDR3 nucleotide sequence: TGTGCCTGGAGTCGGTGGATGAACACTGAAGCTTTCTTT.

The chain combines TRBV6-5 with TRBJ2-1, with 7 nucleotides matching TRBD2. The CDR3 covers 12 residues. The germline CDR1 and CDR2 sequences are MNHEY and SVGAGI. J lost 6 bases, V lost 8 bases, and 4 bases had no gene match. The CDR3 protein is CASLGGFNEQFF. The CDR3 DNA follows: TGTGCCAGCTTGGGGGGGTTCAATGAGCAGTTCTTC.

This rearrangement joins TRBV18 to TRBJ2-7; 9 positions match TRBD2. V shed 0 bases, J shed 2 bases, and the junction held 17 bases outside the gene matches. The V gene's germline CDR1 is KGHSH and CDR2 LQKENI. This CDR3 region has 20 residues. The CDR3 region has the DNA TGTGCCAGCTCACCACCGGCATCCGAACTAGCGGGCCTAGGAGCCTACGAGCAGTACTTC. The encoded protein is CASSPPASELAGLGAYEQYF.

The V call is TRBV11-3, the J call TRBJ2-7; 9 bases are a match to TRBD2. The CDR3 covers 12 residues. Losses at the gene ends were 6 bases for V and 6 bases for J; bases not matched to a gene: 3. CDR1 and CDR2 (germline): SGHNT, YENEEA. The CDR3 coding sequence is TGTGCCAGCAGGGGACTAGCTTCCGAGCAGTACTTC. Translation: CASRGLASEQYF.

This clone has a single count. The chain recombines TRBV1 with TRBJ2-2. TRBV1 is listed as a pseudogene. This CDR3 has 20 amino acids. CDR3 nucleotides: TGCACCAGCAGCCAAGAGTGGAGTGGCACATTTGGGATGGGACCCGGGGAGCTGTTTTTT. Translated, it gives CTSSQEWSGTFGMGPGELFF.

V gene TRBV11-2 combines with J gene TRBJ2-2; D remains unclear. The germline V gene has CDR1 SGHAT and CDR2 FQNNGV. Trimming shortened V by 1 base and J by 9 bases, and 15 bases separated the two germline ends. This CDR3 comprises 15 residues. The chain's CDR3 is CASSLVGRAVRELFF. The CDR3 nucleotides read TGTGCCAGCAGCTTAGTCGGACGGGCGGTGAGGGAGCTGTTTTTT.